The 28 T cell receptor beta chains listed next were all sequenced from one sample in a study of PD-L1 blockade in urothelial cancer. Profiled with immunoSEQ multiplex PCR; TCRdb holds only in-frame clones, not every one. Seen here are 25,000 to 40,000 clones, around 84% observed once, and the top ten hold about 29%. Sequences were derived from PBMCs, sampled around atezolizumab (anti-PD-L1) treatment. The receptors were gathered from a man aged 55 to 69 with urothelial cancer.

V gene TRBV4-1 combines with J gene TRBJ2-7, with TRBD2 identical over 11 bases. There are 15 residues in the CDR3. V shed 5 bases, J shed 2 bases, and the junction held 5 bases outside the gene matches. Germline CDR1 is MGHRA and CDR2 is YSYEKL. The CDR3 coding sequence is TGCGCCAGCAGCAAACAGACTAGCGGGGCCTACGAGCAGTACTTC. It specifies CASSKQTSGAYEQYF.

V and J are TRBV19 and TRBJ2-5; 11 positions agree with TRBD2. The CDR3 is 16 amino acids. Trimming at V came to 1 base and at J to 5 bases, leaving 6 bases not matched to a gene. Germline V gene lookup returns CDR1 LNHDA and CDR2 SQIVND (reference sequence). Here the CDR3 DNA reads TGTGCCAGTAGTATAGGCCTAGCGGGAGGCGGGGAGACCCAGTACTTC. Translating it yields CASSIGLAGGGETQYF.

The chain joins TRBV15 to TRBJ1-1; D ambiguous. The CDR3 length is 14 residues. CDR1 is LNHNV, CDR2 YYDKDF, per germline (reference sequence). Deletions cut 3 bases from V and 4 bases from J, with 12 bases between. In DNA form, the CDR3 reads TGTGCCACCAGCAGGGTTACAGATGGCACTGAAGCTTTCTTT. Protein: CATSRVTDGTEAFF.

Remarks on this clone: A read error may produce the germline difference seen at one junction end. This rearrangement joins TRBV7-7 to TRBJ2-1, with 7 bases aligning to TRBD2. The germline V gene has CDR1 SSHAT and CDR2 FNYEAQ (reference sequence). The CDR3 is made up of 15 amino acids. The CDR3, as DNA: TGTGCTAGCAGCTTAGCGGGTCAGGGAATGCATGAGCAGTTCTTC. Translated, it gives CASSLAGQGMHEQFF.

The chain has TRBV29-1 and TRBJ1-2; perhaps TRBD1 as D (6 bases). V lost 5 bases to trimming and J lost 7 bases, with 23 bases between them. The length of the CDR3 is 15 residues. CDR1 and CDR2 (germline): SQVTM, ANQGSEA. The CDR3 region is CSVLHRAGLVGGYTF. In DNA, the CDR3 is TGCAGCGTTCTACACAGGGCCGGTCTTGTCGGTGGCTACACCTTC. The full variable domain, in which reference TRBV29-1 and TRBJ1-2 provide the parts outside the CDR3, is SAVISQKPSRDICQRGTSLTIQCQVDSQVTMMFWYRQQPGQSLTLIATANQGSEATYESGFVIDKFPISRPNLTFSTLTVSNMSPEDSSIYLCSVLHRAGLVGGYTFGSGTRLTVV.

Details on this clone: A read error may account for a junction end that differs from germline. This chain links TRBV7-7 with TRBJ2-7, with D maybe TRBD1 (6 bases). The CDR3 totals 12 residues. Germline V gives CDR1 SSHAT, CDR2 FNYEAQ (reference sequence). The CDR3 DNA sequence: TGTGCTAGCAGCTTACCTGGACAGGAGCAGTACTTC. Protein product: CASSLPGQEQYF.

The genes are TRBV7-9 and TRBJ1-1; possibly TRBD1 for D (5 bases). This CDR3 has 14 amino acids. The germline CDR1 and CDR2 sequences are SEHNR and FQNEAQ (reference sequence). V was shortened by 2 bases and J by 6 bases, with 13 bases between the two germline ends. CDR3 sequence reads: CASSLPGQGPEAFF. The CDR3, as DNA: TGTGCCAGCAGCTTACCGGGCCAGGGTCCTGAAGCTTTCTTT.

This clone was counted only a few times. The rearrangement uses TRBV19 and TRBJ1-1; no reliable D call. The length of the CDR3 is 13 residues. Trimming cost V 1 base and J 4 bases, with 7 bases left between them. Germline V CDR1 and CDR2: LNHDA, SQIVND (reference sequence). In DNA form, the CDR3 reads TGTGCCAGTAGTATAGGTCTACGCACTGAAGCTTTCTTT. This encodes CASSIGLRTEAFF. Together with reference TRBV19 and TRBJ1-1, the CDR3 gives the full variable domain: DGGITQSPKYLFRKEGQNVTLSCEQNLNHDAMYWYRQDPGQGLRLIYYSQIVNDFQKGDIAEGYSVSREKKESFPLTVTSAQKNPTAFYLCASSIGLRTEAFFGQGTRLTVV.

This chain's CDR3 is CASRKIAGGPPFNEQFF. CDR3 nucleotide sequence: TGTGCCAGTAGGAAAATAGCGGGAGGGCCTCCCTTCAATGAGCAGTTCTTC. The V and J genes are TRBV19 and TRBJ2-1; 11 bases are shared with TRBD2. The trim removed 6 bases at V and 6 bases at J, leaving 13 bases unmatched. Germline lookup yields CDR1 LNHDA and CDR2 SQIVND (reference sequence). The CDR3 runs 17 residues.

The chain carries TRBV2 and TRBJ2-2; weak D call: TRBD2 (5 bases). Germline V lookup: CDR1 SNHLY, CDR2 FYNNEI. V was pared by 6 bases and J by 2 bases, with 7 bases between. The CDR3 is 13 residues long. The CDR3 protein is CASRRENTGELFF. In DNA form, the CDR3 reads TGTGCCAGCAGGAGGGAAAACACCGGGGAGCTGTTTTTT.

The CDR3 bases are TGCGCCAGCAGCTTGAAAGCAGGGATCACTGAAGCTTTCTTT. This encodes CASSLKAGITEAFF. V is TRBV5-1 and J is TRBJ1-1; TRBD1 might be the D (5 bases). CDR1 is SGHRS and CDR2 is YFSETQ in the germline V gene. The length of the CDR3 is 14 residues. Trimming stripped 1 base from V and 4 bases from J, with 11 bases between.

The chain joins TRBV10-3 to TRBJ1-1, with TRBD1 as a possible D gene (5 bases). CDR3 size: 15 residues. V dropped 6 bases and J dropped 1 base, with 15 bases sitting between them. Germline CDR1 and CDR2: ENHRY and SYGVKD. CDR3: CAIRRGGGTNTEAFF. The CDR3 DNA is TGTGCCATCAGGCGGGGGGGTGGCACGAACACTGAAGCTTTCTTT.

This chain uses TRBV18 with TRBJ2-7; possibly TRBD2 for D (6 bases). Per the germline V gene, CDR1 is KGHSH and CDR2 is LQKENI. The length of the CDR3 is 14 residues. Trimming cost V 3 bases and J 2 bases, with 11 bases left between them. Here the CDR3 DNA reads TGTGCCAGCTCACCTACTAGCACAACCTACGAGCAGTACTTC. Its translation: CASSPTSTTYEQYF.

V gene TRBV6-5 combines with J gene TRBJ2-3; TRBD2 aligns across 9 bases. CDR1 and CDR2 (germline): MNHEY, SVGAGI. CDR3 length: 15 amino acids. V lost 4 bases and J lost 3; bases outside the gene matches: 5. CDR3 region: CASSSSGASTDTQYF. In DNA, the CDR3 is TGTGCCAGCAGTTCTAGCGGGGCCTCGACAGATACGCAGTATTTT.

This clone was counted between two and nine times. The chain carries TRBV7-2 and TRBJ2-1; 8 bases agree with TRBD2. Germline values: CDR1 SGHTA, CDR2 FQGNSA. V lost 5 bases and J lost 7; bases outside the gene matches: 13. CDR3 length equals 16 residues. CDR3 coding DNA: TGTGCCAGCAGCCTATTTCCGGGAGGGGTGGTAAATGAGCAGTTCTTC. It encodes CASSLFPGGVVNEQFF.

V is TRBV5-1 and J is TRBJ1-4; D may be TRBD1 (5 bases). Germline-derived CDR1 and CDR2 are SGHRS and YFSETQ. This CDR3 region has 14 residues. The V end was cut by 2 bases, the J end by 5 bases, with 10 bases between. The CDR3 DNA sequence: TGCGCCAGCAGCTTATCAGGGTTGAATGAAAAACTGTTTTTT. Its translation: CASSLSGLNEKLFF.

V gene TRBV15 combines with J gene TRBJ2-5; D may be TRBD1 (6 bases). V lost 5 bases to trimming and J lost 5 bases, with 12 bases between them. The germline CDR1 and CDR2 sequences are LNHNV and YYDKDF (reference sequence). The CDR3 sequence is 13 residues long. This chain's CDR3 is CATSPGVRETQYF. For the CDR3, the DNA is TGTGCCACCAGCCCAGGGGTGCGGGAGACCCAGTACTTC.

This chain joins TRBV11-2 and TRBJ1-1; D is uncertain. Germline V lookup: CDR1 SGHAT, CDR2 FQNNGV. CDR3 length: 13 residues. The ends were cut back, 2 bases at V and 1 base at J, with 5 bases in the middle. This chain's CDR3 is CASSLQQNTEAFF. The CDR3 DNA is TGTGCCAGCAGCTTACAACAGAACACTGAAGCTTTCTTT.

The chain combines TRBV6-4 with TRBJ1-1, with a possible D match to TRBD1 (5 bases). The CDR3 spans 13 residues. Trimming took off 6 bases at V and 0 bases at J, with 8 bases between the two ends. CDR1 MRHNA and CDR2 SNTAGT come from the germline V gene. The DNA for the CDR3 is TGTGCCAGCAGCCAGACAGTGAACACTGAAGCTTTCTTT. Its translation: CASSQTVNTEAFF.

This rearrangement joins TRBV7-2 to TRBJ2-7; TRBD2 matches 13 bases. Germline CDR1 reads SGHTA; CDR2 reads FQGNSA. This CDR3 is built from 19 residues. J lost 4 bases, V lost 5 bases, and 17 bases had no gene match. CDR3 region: CASSTVFGGGTSGVYEQYF. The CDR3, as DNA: TGTGCCAGCAGCACCGTTTTCGGGGGAGGGACTAGCGGGGTGTACGAGCAGTACTTC.

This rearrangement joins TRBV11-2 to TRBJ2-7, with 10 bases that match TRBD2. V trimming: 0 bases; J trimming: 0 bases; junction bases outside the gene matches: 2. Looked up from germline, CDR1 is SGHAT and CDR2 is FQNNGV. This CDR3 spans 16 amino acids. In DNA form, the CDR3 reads TGTGCCAGCAGCTTAGATGCTAGCGGGAGCTCCTACGAGCAGTACTTC. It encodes CASSLDASGSSYEQYF.

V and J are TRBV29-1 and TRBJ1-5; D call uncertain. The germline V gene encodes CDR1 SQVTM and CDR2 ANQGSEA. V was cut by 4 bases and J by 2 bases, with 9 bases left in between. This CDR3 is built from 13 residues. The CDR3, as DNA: TGCAGCGTTGCCCCGGGAGGCAATCAGCCCCAGCATTTT. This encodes CSVAPGGNQPQHF.

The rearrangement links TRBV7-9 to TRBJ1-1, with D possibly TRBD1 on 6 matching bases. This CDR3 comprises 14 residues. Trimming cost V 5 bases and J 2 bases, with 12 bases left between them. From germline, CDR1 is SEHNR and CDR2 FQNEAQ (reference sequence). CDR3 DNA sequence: TGTGCCAGCAGCCACGGGACACTAAACACTGAAGCTTTCTTT. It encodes CASSHGTLNTEAFF.

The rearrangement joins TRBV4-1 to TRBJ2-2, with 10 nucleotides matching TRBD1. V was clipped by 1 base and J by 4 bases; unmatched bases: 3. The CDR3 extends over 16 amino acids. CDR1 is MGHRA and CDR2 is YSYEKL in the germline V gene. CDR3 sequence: CASSQVDRGVTGELFF. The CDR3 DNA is TGCGCCAGCAGCCAAGTGGACAGGGGGGTCACCGGGGAGCTGTTTTTT.

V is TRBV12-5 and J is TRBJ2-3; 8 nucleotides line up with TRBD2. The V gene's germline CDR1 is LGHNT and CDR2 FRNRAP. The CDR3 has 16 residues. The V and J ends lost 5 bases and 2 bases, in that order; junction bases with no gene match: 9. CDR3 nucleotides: TGTGCTAGTGGTCTGCGACTAGCGACTTTCACAGATACGCAGTATTTT. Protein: CASGLRLATFTDTQYF.

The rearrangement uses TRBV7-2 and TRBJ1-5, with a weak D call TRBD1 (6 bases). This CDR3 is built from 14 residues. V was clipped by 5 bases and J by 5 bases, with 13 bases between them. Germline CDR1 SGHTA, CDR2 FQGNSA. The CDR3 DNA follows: TGTGCCAGCAGCCTTTACTCAGGGGATCAGCCCCAGCATTTT. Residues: CASSLYSGDQPQHF.

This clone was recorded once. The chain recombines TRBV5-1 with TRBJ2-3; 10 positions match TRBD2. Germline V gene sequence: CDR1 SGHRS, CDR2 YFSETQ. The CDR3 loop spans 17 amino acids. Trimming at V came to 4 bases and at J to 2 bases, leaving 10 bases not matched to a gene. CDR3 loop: CASSPGLAVGITDTQYF. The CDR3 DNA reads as TGCGCCAGCAGCCCAGGACTAGCGGTGGGTATCACAGATACGCAGTATTTT.

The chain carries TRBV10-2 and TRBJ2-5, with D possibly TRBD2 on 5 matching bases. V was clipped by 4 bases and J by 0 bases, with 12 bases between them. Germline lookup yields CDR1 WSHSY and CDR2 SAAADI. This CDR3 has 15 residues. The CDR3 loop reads CASSGPGEYQETQYF. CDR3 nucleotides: TGCGCCAGCAGTGGGCCCGGGGAGTACCAAGAGACCCAGTACTTC.